This T cell receptor (beta chain) is drawn from a study of blood T cell repertoires in COVID-19. Whole-study context: Samples came from the United States, Italy and Spain, spanning acute and convalescent COVID-19.

Germline V gene data show CDR1 as LNHDA and CDR2 as SQIVND (reference sequence). The CDR3 extends over 16 amino acids. V lost 10 bases and J lost 7; bases outside the gene matches: 16. In the original analysis: Reference gene primer amplification yielded estimated nucleated cell counts. Sequenced by immunoSEQ multiplex PCR; TCRdb stores in-frame clones only, minus some. V and J calls plus clone size are reproduced from that table; the DNA served to infer D and trimming. The sample holds approximately 190,000 clones, 80% seen once. This TCR was sampled from a man aged 55 to 70 with acute or convalescent COVID-19. Sequencing input: peripheral blood. V is TRBV19 and J is TRBJ1-5; 10 bases agree with TRBD1. The CDR3 here is CATSFPGQGRNQPQHF. CDR3 DNA sequence: TGTGCCACCTCTTTTCCGGGACAGGGGAGAAACCAGCCCCAGCATTTT.